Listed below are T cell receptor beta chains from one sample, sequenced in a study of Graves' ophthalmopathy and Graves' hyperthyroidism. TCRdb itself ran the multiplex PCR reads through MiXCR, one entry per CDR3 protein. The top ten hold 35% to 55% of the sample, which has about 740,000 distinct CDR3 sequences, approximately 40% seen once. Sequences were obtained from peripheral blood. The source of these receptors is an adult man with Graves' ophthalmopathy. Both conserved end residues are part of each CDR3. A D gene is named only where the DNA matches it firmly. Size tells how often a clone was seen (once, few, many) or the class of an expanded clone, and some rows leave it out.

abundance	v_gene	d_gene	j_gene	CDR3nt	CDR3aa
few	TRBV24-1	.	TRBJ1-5	TGTGCCACCAGTGATTCAAGGGTATATCAGCCCCAGCATTTT	CATSDSRVYQPQHF
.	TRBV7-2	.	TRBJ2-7	TGTGCCAGCAGCTTTTCGGGGGCCAACTACGAGCAGTACTTC	CASSFSGANYEQYF
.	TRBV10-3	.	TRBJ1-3	TGTGCCATCAGGGCAGGGTCTGGAAACACCATATATTTT	CAIRAGSGNTIYF
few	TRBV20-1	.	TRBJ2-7	TGCAGTGCTATACCCCTCGTGGGGGGGCCCTACGAGCAGTACTTC	CSAIPLVGGPYEQYF
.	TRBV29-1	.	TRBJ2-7	TGCAGCTTCAGGAGCTCCTACGAGCAGTACTTC	CSFRSSYEQYF
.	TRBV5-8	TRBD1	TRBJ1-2	TGTGCCTCGAAACCGGGACAGATATATGGCTACACCTTC	CASKPGQIYGYTF
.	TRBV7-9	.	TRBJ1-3	TGTGCCAGCCATTACGGAAACACCATATATTTT	CASHYGNTIYF
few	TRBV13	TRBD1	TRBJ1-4	TGTGCCAGCACCGATACAGGGGCAACTAATGAAAAACTGTTTTTT	CASTDTGATNEKLFF
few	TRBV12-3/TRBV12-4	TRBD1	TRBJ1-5	TGTGCCAGCAGTCAAGCGAGACAGGGGCAGGAGCCCCAGCATTTT	CASSQARQGQEPQHF
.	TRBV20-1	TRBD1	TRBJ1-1	TGCAGTGCCGGGACAGGGAGTGACACTGAAGCTTTCTTT	CSAGTGSDTEAFF
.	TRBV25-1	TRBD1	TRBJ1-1	TGTGCCAGCAGTGCGCATGGACAGGGATTGAACACTGAAGCTTTCTTT	CASSAHGQGLNTEAFF
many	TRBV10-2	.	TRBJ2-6	TGCGCCAGCAGACAATCTGGGGCCAACGTCCTGACTTTC	CASRQSGANVLTF
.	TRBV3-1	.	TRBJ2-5	TGTGCCAGCAGCATCGAACCGGGTAGCCCCACCGGCTGGTACTTC	CASSIEPGSPTGWYF
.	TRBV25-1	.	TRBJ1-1	TGTGCCAGCAGTGGGGGGACGGGTAGGGCTGAAGCTTTCTTT	CASSGGTGRAEAFF
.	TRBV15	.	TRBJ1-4	TGTGCCACCAGCAGAGGGACAGCCTATGGAAAACTGTTTTTT	CATSRGTAYGKLFF
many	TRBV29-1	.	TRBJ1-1	TGCAGCGTTGAAGGCCCAGGATTGAACACTGAAGCTTTCTTT	CSVEGPGLNTEAFF
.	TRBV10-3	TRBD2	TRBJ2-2	TGTGCCAGCAGTTCAGGTCTAGCGGGGGTATCCGGGGAGCTGTTTTTT	CASSSGLAGVSGELFF
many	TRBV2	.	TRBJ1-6	TGTGCCAGCAGTACGATTCGGGGCGCAAATTCACCCCTCCACTTT	CASSTIRGANSPLHF
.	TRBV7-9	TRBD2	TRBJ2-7	TGTGCCAGCAGCCCCAGGACTAGCGGGGGTTACGAGCAGTACTTC	CASSPRTSGGYEQYF
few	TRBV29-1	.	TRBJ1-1	TGCAGCGTTGAAGGGGGGGAGGACACTGAAGCTTTCTTT	CSVEGGEDTEAFF
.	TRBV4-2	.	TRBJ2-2	TGTGCCAGCAGCTACGTCGGGGAGCTGTTTTTT	CASSYVGELFF
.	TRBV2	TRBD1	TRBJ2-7	TGTGCCAGCAGTTTACTCGGGACAGTAAGTGAGCAGTACTTC	CASSLLGTVSEQYF
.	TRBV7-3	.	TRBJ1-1	TGTGCCTGGAACAGGGTTGAGGGGACTGAAGCTTTCTTT	CAWNRVEGTEAFF
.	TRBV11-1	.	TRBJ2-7	TGTGCCACCGGTGGTAGCGGTAACTACGAGCAGTACTTC	CATGGSGNYEQYF
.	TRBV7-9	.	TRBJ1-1	TGTGCCAGCAGCTTAATAGCCGGCGGGGTCGCTGAAGCTTTCTTT	CASSLIAGGVAEAFF
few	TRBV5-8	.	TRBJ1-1	TGTGCCAGCAGCTCGGCCACACCAGGGACGGATAAAGCTTTCTTT	CASSSATPGTDKAFF
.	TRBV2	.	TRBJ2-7	TGTGCCAGCAGTGAAGCAGGAGGGGTCCTCTACGAGCAGTACTTC	CASSEAGGVLYEQYF
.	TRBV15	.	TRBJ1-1	TGTGCCACCAGCATATACAGGTTGAACACTGAAGCTTTCTTT	CATSIYRLNTEAFF
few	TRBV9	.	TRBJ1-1	TGTGCCAGCAGCGTAGTCATGGGGGACACTGAAGCTTTCTTT	CASSVVMGDTEAFF